The 30 T cell receptor beta chains given below trace back to one sample, sequenced in a study of cytomegalovirus exposure and HLA in healthy donors. Use of 60 Vbeta and 13 Jbeta primers characterized the PCR. Measured with immunoSEQ multiplex PCR; TCRdb has only the in-frame clones, and not every one. The table lists about 170,000 clones, more than 75% of them singletons. The sample was PBMCs. These receptors were collected from a girl aged 2-15 years in good health and CMV-seropositive.

This rearrangement joins TRBV7-3 to TRBJ2-1, with a tentative D call TRBD1 (7 bases). This CDR3 is built from 12 residues. Trimming removed 7 bases from V and 10 bases from J, with 14 bases in between. CDR1 and CDR2 from the germline V gene are SGHTA and FQGTGA. Written as DNA, the CDR3 is TGTGCCAGCAATGGAGGGGGCAGAGAGCAGTTCTTC. It specifies CASNGGGREQFF.

The chain couples TRBV4-2 to TRBJ2-1; the match to TRBD2 covers 7 bases. CDR1 and CDR2 (germline): LGHNA, YNFKEQ. The CDR3 runs to 17 residues. J was trimmed by 3 bases and V by 4 bases; bases with no gene match: 12. CDR3 sequence (DNA): TGTGCCAGCAGCCTCACTGCCGGGACTACGGGCTACAATGAGCAGTTCTTC. Translated: CASSLTAGTTGYNEQFF.

The chain carries TRBV5-6 and TRBJ1-1; D gene ambiguous. Germline assignment: CDR1 SGHDT and CDR2 YYEEEE. Trimming removed 2 bases at V and 1 base at J, with 9 bases between. The CDR3 is 14 amino acids. The CDR3 protein is CASSFNCGNTEAFF. The CDR3 bases are TGTGCCAGCAGCTTTAATTGCGGGAACACTGAAGCTTTCTTT.

This clone appeared once. This chain connects TRBV4-1 to TRBJ1-1; 9 positions match TRBD1. V dropped 0 bases and J dropped 0; count of bases not matched to a gene: 11. Germline V gene data show CDR1 as MGHRA and CDR2 as YSYEKL. The CDR3 spans 19 residues. The CDR3 loop is CASSQDGGQGRLMNTEAFF. CDR3 nucleotides: TGCGCCAGCAGCCAAGATGGAGGACAGGGGCGTCTTATGAACACTGAAGCTTTCTTT.

CDR3 loop: CASSNGDWNEQFF. In DNA, the CDR3 is TGTGCCAGTAGTAATGGGGACTGGAATGAGCAGTTCTTC. The J gene is TRBJ2-1, the V gene TRBV19, with a weak D call TRBD2 (6 bases). This CDR3 is 13 amino acids long. With 4 bases removed from V and 7 bases from J, the gap between germline ends came to 11 bases. Germline loops: CDR1 LNHDA, CDR2 SQIVND (reference sequence).

This clone turned up a few times. V usage is TRBV2 and J usage is TRBJ2-5; D call uncertain. The V end lost 4 bases, the J end lost 4 bases, and 16 bases lay between the germline ends. This CDR3 has 15 amino acids. CDR1 and CDR2 (germline): SNHLY, FYNNEI. The chain's CDR3 is CASSAFASPLETQYF. Here the CDR3 DNA reads TGTGCCAGCAGTGCCTTCGCCAGTCCTCTAGAGACCCAGTACTTC.

This chain uses TRBV14 with TRBJ2-1, with 13 bases matching TRBD2. The CDR3 sequence is 14 residues long. V trimming: 0 bases; J trimming: 10 bases; junction bases outside the gene matches: 0. In germline, CDR1 is SGHDN, CDR2 FVKESK. This CDR3 is CASSQEGLAGEQFF. CDR3 bases: TGTGCCAGCAGCCAAGAGGGACTAGCGGGGGAGCAGTTCTTC.

This clone was recorded only once. Other DNA sequences within the sample encode an identical CDR3. This chain connects TRBV5-1 to TRBJ2-5, with 8 bases aligning to TRBD2. Germline V gene lookup returns CDR1 SGHRS and CDR2 YFSETQ. The CDR3 loop spans 13 amino acids. The ends lost 2 bases at V and 5 bases at J; junction bases unmatched: 2. The CDR3 protein is CASSLPSGETQYF. The DNA of the CDR3 is TGCGCCAGCAGCTTACCTAGCGGGGAGACCCAGTACTTC.

The gene calls are TRBV18 and TRBJ2-7; the D gene is possibly TRBD1 (6 bases). The germline V gene has CDR1 KGHSH and CDR2 LQKENI. The CDR3 spans 15 residues. V was pared by 5 bases and J by 0 bases, with 14 bases between. The CDR3 region is CASSNLWTDSYEQYF. Here the CDR3 DNA reads TGTGCCAGCTCAAACTTATGGACAGACTCCTACGAGCAGTACTTC.

This chain joins TRBV7-9 and TRBJ2-2; TRBD2 agrees at 11 bases. Germline CDR1 and CDR2: SEHNR and FQNEAQ (reference sequence). This CDR3 has 17 residues. V shed 6 bases, J shed 7 bases, and the junction held 13 bases outside the gene matches. CDR3 loop: CASRPLAGGTPRGELFF. The CDR3 nucleotides are TGTGCCAGCAGACCCCTAGCGGGAGGAACCCCCCGCGGGGAGCTGTTTTTT.

This clone was recorded only once. This chain links TRBV5-1 with TRBJ2-1; 9 positions match TRBD2. V trimming: 0 bases; J trimming: 6 bases; junction bases outside the gene matches: 4. Germline-derived CDR1 and CDR2 are SGHRS and YFSETQ. The CDR3 spans 15 residues. Here the CDR3 reads CASSLGGTSFNEQFF. As DNA, the CDR3 is TGCGCCAGCAGCTTGGGAGGGACTAGCTTCAATGAGCAGTTCTTC.

V gene TRBV4-2 combines with J gene TRBJ2-4, with 10 bases matching TRBD2. The CDR3 is 14 amino acids. Germline trimming cut 5 bases from V and 4 bases from J; bases unmatched to any gene: 2. Per the germline V gene, CDR1 is LGHNA and CDR2 is YNFKEQ. In DNA form, the CDR3 reads TGTGCCAGCAGCGAACTAGCGGGAAAAAACATTCAGTACTTC. Encoded protein: CASSELAGKNIQYF.

This chain uses TRBV30 with TRBJ2-1, with TRBD2 matching 11 bases. The CDR3 is made up of 14 amino acids. The V gene end was trimmed by 7 bases and the J gene end by 4 bases; junction bases not matched to a gene: 6. The V gene's germline CDR1 is GTSNPN and CDR2 SVGIG (reference sequence). The CDR3 DNA reads TGTGCCTACACCGGGACTAGCGGTTACAATGAGCAGTTCTTC. Protein product: CAYTGTSGYNEQFF.

The chain recombines TRBV28 with TRBJ1-1; 7 bases are a match to TRBD1. Looked up from germline, CDR1 is MDHEN and CDR2 is SYDVKM. CDR3 length equals 11 residues. V lost 9 bases and J lost 6; bases outside the gene matches: 4. The CDR3 nucleotides read TGTGCCAGTGATCAGGGGGCTGAAGCTTTCTTT. Protein product: CASDQGAEAFF.

A single count supports this clone. The chain uses TRBV28 and TRBJ1-1; a possible D gene is TRBD1 (5 bases). The V gene's germline CDR1 is MDHEN and CDR2 SYDVKM. This CDR3 spans 10 amino acids. The CDR3 loop reads CVTGNTEAFF. For the CDR3, the DNA is TGTGTCACAGGGAACACTGAAGCTTTCTTT.

This sequence joins TRBV4-1 and TRBJ2-7; 14 positions match TRBD2. The CDR3 loop spans 16 amino acids. Germline CDR1 is MGHRA and CDR2 is YSYEKL. With 2 bases clipped from V and 4 bases from J, the junction kept 4 bases outside the gene matches. CDR3 amino acids: CASSQPRLAGGYEQYF. The CDR3 region has the DNA TGCGCCAGCAGCCAACCCCGACTAGCGGGAGGGTACGAGCAGTACTTC.

The V call is TRBV21-1, the J call TRBJ2-5; the D call in the table, TRBD2, was not verified against the DNA. TRBV21-1 is marked as a pseudogene. This CDR3 is 14 amino acids long. In DNA form, the CDR3 reads TGTGCCACCCAGACGGCGGCGATTCAAGAGACCCAGTACTTC. Translated: CATQTAAIQETQYF.

The chain joins TRBV4-1 to TRBJ2-1; D perhaps matches TRBD2 (6 bases). V was clipped by 0 bases and J by 5 bases, with 11 bases between them. Germline values: CDR1 MGHRA, CDR2 YSYEKL. The CDR3 runs 15 residues. This chain's CDR3 is CASSQESQRDNEQFF. CDR3 DNA: TGCGCCAGCAGCCAAGAGTCCCAGCGGGACAATGAGCAGTTCTTC.

The rearrangement uses TRBV5-1 and TRBJ2-6; 9 bases match TRBD1. Germline lookup yields CDR1 SGHRS and CDR2 YFSETQ. CDR3 length: 16 amino acids. Trimming cost V 3 bases and J 3 bases; bases outside gene matches: 4. The CDR3 DNA is TGCGCCAGCAGCTCAAGGACAGGGGATGGGGCCAACGTCCTGACTTTC. This encodes CASSSRTGDGANVLTF. The variable domain in full, completed from reference TRBV5-1 and TRBJ2-6, reads KAGVTQTPRYLIKTRGQQVTLSCSPISGHRSVSWYQQTPGQGLQFLFEYFSETQRNKGNFPGRFSGRQFSNSRSEMNVSTLELGDSALYLCASSSRTGDGANVLTFGAGSRLTVL.

The J gene is TRBJ2-3, the V gene TRBV28, with a weak D call TRBD2 (6 bases). The CDR3 is 14 residues long. The germline V and J ends were trimmed by 8 bases and 5 bases, with 17 bases remaining between them. Germline V gene lookup returns CDR1 MDHEN and CDR2 SYDVKM. Here the CDR3 DNA reads TGTGCCAGCCGGAGGGCGGATTGGGGAGATACGCAGTATTTT. Translation gives CASRRADWGDTQYF.

V is TRBV27 and J is TRBJ2-7; 7 bases are shared with TRBD2. This CDR3 has 14 amino acids. With 6 bases clipped from V and 6 bases from J, the junction kept 11 bases outside the gene matches. Per the germline V gene, CDR1 is MNHEY and CDR2 is SMNVEV (reference sequence). CDR3 sequence reads: CASSRGGSSSEQYF. CDR3 in DNA: TGTGCCAGCAGCCGGGGAGGGAGTAGTTCCGAGCAGTACTTC.

The rearrangement links TRBV7-9 to TRBJ1-3, with TRBD1 identical over 8 bases. Trimming took 3 bases from V and 0 from J; bases not matched to a gene: 4. The CDR3 has 16 amino acids. The germline V gene encodes CDR1 SEHNR and CDR2 FQNEAQ (reference sequence). The CDR3 sequence: CASSLAQGGSGNTIYF. As DNA, the CDR3 is TGTGCCAGCAGCTTGGCACAGGGGGGCTCTGGAAACACCATATATTTT.

J is TRBJ2-6 and V is TRBV6-4, with D uncertain. The V gene's germline CDR1 is MRHNA and CDR2 SNTAGT. V lost 0 bases and J lost 2, with 2 bases in between. The CDR3 is 14 residues long. The CDR3 bases are TGTGCCAGCAGTGACTCCACTGGGGCCAACGTCCTGACTTTC. Translated, it gives CASSDSTGANVLTF.

The chain is built from TRBV19 and TRBJ2-2; 8 bases are shared with TRBD1. The CDR3 runs to 15 residues. V was pared by 6 bases and J by 4 bases, with 7 bases of the junction left unmatched. Germline V lookup: CDR1 LNHDA, CDR2 SQIVND (reference sequence). This CDR3 is CASRTGGEITGELFF. The CDR3 DNA follows: TGTGCCAGTAGAACAGGGGGAGAAATCACCGGGGAGCTGTTTTTT.

The V and J genes are TRBV7-2 and TRBJ2-7; 8 bases are a match to TRBD2. J gave up 4 bases and V 1 base, and 3 bases lay outside the gene matches. The CDR3 loop spans 14 amino acids. Looked up from germline, CDR1 is SGHTA and CDR2 is FQGNSA. The CDR3 sequence: CASSLGLAGYEQYF. CDR3 in DNA: TGTGCCAGCAGCTTAGGGCTAGCGGGTTACGAGCAGTACTTC.

The J gene is TRBJ1-4, the V gene TRBV10-3; 12 bases are shared with TRBD1. The CDR3 is made up of 19 amino acids. Germline CDR1 is ENHRY and CDR2 is SYGVKD. V was pared by 6 bases and J by 6 bases, with 17 bases of the junction left unmatched. CDR3 bases: TGTGCCATCAGGGATAACGTCCCGGGACAGGGGGCGCAAGATGAAAAACTGTTTTTT. Protein product: CAIRDNVPGQGAQDEKLFF.

The V call is TRBV30, the J call TRBJ2-7, with TRBD2 matching 10 bases. This CDR3 spans 18 amino acids. With 2 bases clipped from V and 2 bases from J, the junction kept 15 bases outside the gene matches. Germline V gene lookup returns CDR1 GTSNPN and CDR2 SVGIG (reference sequence). CDR3 nucleotide sequence: TGTGCCTGGAGTCAAGGGATACCGGGACTAGCGCGTACCTACGAGCAGTACTTC. This translates into CAWSQGIPGLARTYEQYF.

This clone came up once. The V gene is TRBV5-1, the J gene TRBJ2-5; D might be TRBD1 (5 bases). V shed 3 bases and J shed 2 bases, with 8 bases lying between them. Germline-derived CDR1 and CDR2 are SGHRS and YFSETQ. This CDR3 is 13 amino acids long. This CDR3 is CASSWAGQETQYF. CDR3 DNA: TGCGCCAGCAGCTGGGCAGGGCAAGAGACCCAGTACTTC. The full variable domain, rest sourced from reference TRBV5-1 and TRBJ2-5, is KAGVTQTPRYLIKTRGQQVTLSCSPISGHRSVSWYQQTPGQGLQFLFEYFSETQRNKGNFPGRFSGRQFSNSRSEMNVSTLELGDSALYLCASSWAGQETQYFGPGTRLLVL.

CDR3 bases: TGTGCCAGCAGTGAAGCCGACAGTTACACCGGGGAGCTGTTTTTT. Residues: CASSEADSYTGELFF. The chain has TRBV2 and TRBJ2-2; D perhaps matches TRBD1 (5 bases). CDR1 and CDR2 (germline): SNHLY, FYNNEI. V was shortened by 0 bases and J by 3 bases, with 8 bases between the two germline ends. The CDR3 totals 15 residues.

The J gene is TRBJ2-5, the V gene TRBV25-1; tentative D call: TRBD1 (5 bases). Trimming stripped 4 bases from V and 0 bases from J, with 12 bases between. The CDR3 is 15 amino acids. From germline, CDR1 is MGHDK and CDR2 SYGVNS. The CDR3 loop reads CASSALTANQETQYF. For the CDR3, the DNA is TGTGCCAGCAGTGCCCTGACAGCTAACCAAGAGACCCAGTACTTC.